The 16 T cell receptor beta chains presented below share a single source sample, sequenced in a study of blood T cell repertoires in COVID-19 (dated by TCRdb to the early 2020s). Library preparation was by the immunoSEQ multiplex PCR assay. TCRdb re-hosts the immuneACCESS table, in-frame sequences only. Its copies lack some clones; in the studies checked, an unresolved V gene accounts for under half of them, and the cause for the rest is not known. This sample gives 200,000 to 300,000 clones in total; 84% of them show up just once. The ten largest make up about 1.6% of the sample. The sample was peripheral blood. These receptors were collected from a woman aged 40 to 50 who had recovered from COVID-19.

The chain recombines TRBV9 with TRBJ2-2; no definite D call. CDR1 and CDR2 (germline): SGDLS, YYNGEE. CDR3 length: 14 residues. Trimming stripped 0 bases from V and 1 base from J, with 4 bases between. The CDR3 DNA reads TGTGCCAGCAGCGTAGAACAGAACACCGGGGAGCTGTTTTTT. Translated, it gives CASSVEQNTGELFF.

This clone was recorded at least ten times. CDR3 bases: TGTGCCAGCAGCGTACCGGGACTAGGAGGCTACGAGCAGTACTTC. Protein sequence: CASSVPGLGGYEQYF. This rearrangement joins TRBV9 to TRBJ2-7; 8 positions agree with TRBD2. Per the germline V gene, CDR1 is SGDLS and CDR2 is YYNGEE. The CDR3 is 15 residues long. V shed 1 base and J 3 bases; nucleotides not matched to a gene: 6.

The rearrangement links TRBV6-5 to TRBJ1-6; D is perhaps TRBD1 (5 bases). Trimming took 6 bases from V and 9 from J, leaving 18 bases between them. Per germline, CDR1 MNHEY and CDR2 SVGAGI. This CDR3 has 15 residues. The CDR3 here is CASSRATGRISPLHF. CDR3 nucleotides: TGTGCCAGCAGCCGAGCAACAGGTCGGATTTCACCCCTCCACTTT.

The chain recombines TRBV27 with TRBJ1-6; a possible D gene is TRBD1 (6 bases). The V gene lost 1 base and the J gene lost 7 bases, with 14 bases spanning the gap. CDR3 size: 16 residues. CDR1 is MNHEY and CDR2 is SMNVEV in the germline V gene (reference sequence). The CDR3 loop is CASSLWGWDKNSPLHF. The CDR3 region has the DNA TGTGCCAGCAGTTTATGGGGTTGGGACAAGAATTCACCCCTCCACTTT.

The chain carries TRBV1 and TRBJ2-5; the D call of TRBD1 is as the table states it, not checked on the DNA. TRBV1 is a pseudogene segment. The CDR3 runs 15 residues. In DNA, the CDR3 is TGCACCAGCAGCCAAGTGGGGTGGAAGGGGGAGACCCAGTACTTC. The encoded protein is CTSSQVGWKGETQYF.

In regard to this clone: One end of the junction does not line up with germline, which may come from a read error. The chain carries TRBV5-8 and TRBJ1-2; D uncertain. The germline V gene encodes CDR1 SGHTS and CDR2 YDEGEE. The CDR3 is 12 amino acids. CDR3 sequence: CASSLVFDDSYF. In nucleotides, the CDR3 is TGTGCCAGCAGCTTGGTATTTGATGACTCATACTTC.

The CDR3 DNA follows: TGTGCCAGCAGTGACAGGGGGCAGATTGAAGCTTTCTTT. Its translation: CASSDRGQIEAFF. The V call is TRBV2, the J call TRBJ1-1; 8 nucleotides agree with TRBD1. CDR1 and CDR2 (germline): SNHLY, FYNNEI. The junction had 4 bases not matched to a gene; V was cut back by 3 bases and J by 7 bases. This CDR3 contains 13 residues. Full variable domain (remainder filled in from reference TRBV2 and TRBJ1-1): EPEVTQTPSHQVTQMGQEVILRCVPISNHLYFYWYRQILGQKVEFLVSFYNNEISEKSEIFDDQFSVERPDGSNFTLKIRSTKLEDSAMYFCASSDRGQIEAFFGQGTRLTVV.

V gene TRBV19 combines with J gene TRBJ2-2; D is unclear. The germline V gene encodes CDR1 LNHDA and CDR2 SQIVND (reference sequence). The CDR3 is 14 amino acids. V shed 5 bases and J shed 5 bases, with 12 bases lying between them. CDR3 loop: CASSSYSFTGELFF. As DNA, the CDR3 is TGTGCCAGTAGTTCTTATAGTTTTACCGGGGAGCTGTTTTTT.

This clone was recorded a few times. This rearrangement joins TRBV11-2 to TRBJ2-7; maybe TRBD2 (5 bases). V lost 5 bases, J lost 5 bases, and 22 bases lay in between. The CDR3 consists of 16 residues. The V gene's germline CDR1 is SGHAT and CDR2 FQNNGV. The CDR3, as DNA: TGTGCCAGCAGCCCGGGCGGGCTACCCCAAGCTAACGAGCAGTACTTC. This gives the protein CASSPGGLPQANEQYF.

The chain links TRBV5-4 to TRBJ2-1; 7 nucleotides line up with TRBD1. The CDR3 has 15 residues. V gave up 0 bases and J gave up 3 bases; unmatched junction bases: 3. The germline gives CDR1 SGHNT, CDR2 YYREEE (reference sequence). In DNA form, the CDR3 reads TGTGCCAGCAGCTTGGACAGGGGTGGCTACAATGAGCAGTTCTTC. Translation gives CASSLDRGGYNEQFF.

This chain uses TRBV5-4 with TRBJ1-1, with 7 nucleotides matching TRBD1. The V and J ends lost 4 bases and 4 bases, in that order; junction bases with no gene match: 7. This CDR3 has 14 amino acids. The germline CDR1 and CDR2 sequences are SGHNT and YYREEE (reference sequence). The chain's CDR3 is CASSPTGAGTEAFF. Written as DNA, the CDR3 is TGTGCCAGCAGCCCTACAGGGGCCGGCACTGAAGCTTTCTTT.

DNA for the CDR3: TGTGCCAGCTCACCGGGACAGGGGCGGAATCTTAACACCGGGGAGCTGTTTTTT. Its translation is CASSPGQGRNLNTGELFF. The chain joins TRBV18 to TRBJ2-2, with 10 bases that match TRBD1. After removal of 3 bases from V and 2 bases from J, the junction contained 9 bases not matched to a gene. The CDR3 length is 18 residues. Looked up from germline, CDR1 is KGHSH and CDR2 is LQKENI.

The V call is TRBV6-5, the J call TRBJ1-5; no firm D call. CDR1 and CDR2 from the germline V gene are MNHEY and SVGAGI. V lost 0 bases and J lost 4, with 7 bases in between. This CDR3 has 14 amino acids. The CDR3 here is CASSYSPRNQPQHF. Written as DNA, the CDR3 is TGTGCCAGCAGTTACTCGCCCAGAAATCAGCCCCAGCATTTT.

The chain joins TRBV25-1 to TRBJ1-2; weak D call: TRBD1 (6 bases). V was shortened by 5 bases and J by 1 base, with 11 bases between the two germline ends. CDR3 length: 14 residues. In germline, CDR1 is MGHDK, CDR2 SYGVNS. DNA of the CDR3: TGTGCCAGCAGTCCGACAGGAGGTAACTATGGCTACACCTTC. Translation: CASSPTGGNYGYTF.

This clone was seen a few times. The CDR3 DNA reads TGTGCCAGCAGTGGACTAGTTCGGGACGAGCAGTACTTC. It is translated as CASSGLVRDEQYF. The rearrangement joins TRBV2 to TRBJ2-7, with D perhaps TRBD2 (6 bases). V dropped 4 bases and J dropped 5 bases, with 12 bases sitting between them. The CDR3 sequence is 13 residues long. Germline CDR1 reads SNHLY; CDR2 reads FYNNEI.

The V gene is TRBV29-1, the J gene TRBJ1-6; D possibly corresponds to TRBD1 (5 bases). CDR1 is SQVTM and CDR2 is ANQGSEA in the germline V gene. This CDR3 is built from 14 residues. V was pared by 6 bases and J by 2 bases, with 11 bases between. CDR3 nucleotide sequence: TGCAGCGTCCAGACAGACACCTATAATTCACCCCTCCACTTT. Translating it yields CSVQTDTYNSPLHF.